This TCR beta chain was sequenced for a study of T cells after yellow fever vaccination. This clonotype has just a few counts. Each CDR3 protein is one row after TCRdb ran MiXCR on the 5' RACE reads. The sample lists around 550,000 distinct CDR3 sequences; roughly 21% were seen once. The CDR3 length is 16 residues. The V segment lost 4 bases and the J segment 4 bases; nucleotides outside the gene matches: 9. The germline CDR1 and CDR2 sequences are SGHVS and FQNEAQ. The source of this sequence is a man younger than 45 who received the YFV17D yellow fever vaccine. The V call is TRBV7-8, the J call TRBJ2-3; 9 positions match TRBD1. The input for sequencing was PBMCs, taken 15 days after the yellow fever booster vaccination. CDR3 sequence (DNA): TGTGCCAGCAGCTCGCGGACAGGGGTAGGGTCAGATACGCAGTATTTT. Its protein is CASSSRTGVGSDTQYF.